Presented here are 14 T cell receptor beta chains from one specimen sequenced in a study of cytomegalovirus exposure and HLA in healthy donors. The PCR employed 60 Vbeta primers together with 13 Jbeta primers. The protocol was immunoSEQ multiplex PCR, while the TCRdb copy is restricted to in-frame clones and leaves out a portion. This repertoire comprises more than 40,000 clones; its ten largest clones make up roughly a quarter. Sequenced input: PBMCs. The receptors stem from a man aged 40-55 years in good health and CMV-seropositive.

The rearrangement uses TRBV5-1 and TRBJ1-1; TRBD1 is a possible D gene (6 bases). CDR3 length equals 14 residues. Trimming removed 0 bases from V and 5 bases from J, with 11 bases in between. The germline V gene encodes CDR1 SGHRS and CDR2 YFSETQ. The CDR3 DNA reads TGCGCCAGCAGCTTGGTTAACAGGGCAACTGAAGCTTTCTTT. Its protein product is CASSLVNRATEAFF.

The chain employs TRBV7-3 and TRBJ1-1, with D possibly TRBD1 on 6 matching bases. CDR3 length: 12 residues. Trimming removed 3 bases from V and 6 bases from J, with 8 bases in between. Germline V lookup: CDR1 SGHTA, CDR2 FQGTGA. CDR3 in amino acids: CASSLGGPEAFF. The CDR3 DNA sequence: TGTGCCAGCAGCTTGGGGGGGCCTGAAGCTTTCTTT.

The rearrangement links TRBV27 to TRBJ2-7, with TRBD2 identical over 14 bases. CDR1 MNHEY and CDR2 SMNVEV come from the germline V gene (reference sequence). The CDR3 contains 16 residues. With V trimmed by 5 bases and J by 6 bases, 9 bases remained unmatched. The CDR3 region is CASSPGTSGSISEQYF. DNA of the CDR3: TGTGCCAGCAGTCCAGGGACTAGCGGGAGTATTTCCGAGCAGTACTTC.

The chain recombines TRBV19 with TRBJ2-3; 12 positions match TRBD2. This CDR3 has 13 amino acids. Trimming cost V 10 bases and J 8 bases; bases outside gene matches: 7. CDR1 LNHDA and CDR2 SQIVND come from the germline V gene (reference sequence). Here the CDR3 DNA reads TGTGCCACCTCTAGCGGGAGGGCAGGTACGCAGTATTTT. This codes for CATSSGRAGTQYF. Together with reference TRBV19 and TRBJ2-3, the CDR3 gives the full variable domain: DGGITQSPKYLFRKEGQNVTLSCEQNLNHDAMYWYRQDPGQGLRLIYYSQIVNDFQKGDIAEGYSVSREKKESFPLTVTSAQKNPTAFYLCATSSGRAGTQYFGPGTRLTVL.

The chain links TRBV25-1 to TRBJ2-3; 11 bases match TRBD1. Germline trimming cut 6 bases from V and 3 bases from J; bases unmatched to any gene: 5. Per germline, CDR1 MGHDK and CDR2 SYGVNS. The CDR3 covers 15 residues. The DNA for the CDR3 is TGTGCCAGCAGCGGACAGGGGGCAATTACAGATACGCAGTATTTT. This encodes CASSGQGAITDTQYF.

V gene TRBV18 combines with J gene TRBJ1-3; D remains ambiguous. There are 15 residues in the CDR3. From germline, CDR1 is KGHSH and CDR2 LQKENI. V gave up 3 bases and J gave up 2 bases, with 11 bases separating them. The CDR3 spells CASSPGNPPGNTIYF. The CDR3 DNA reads TGTGCCAGCTCACCCGGGAATCCGCCTGGAAACACCATATATTTT.

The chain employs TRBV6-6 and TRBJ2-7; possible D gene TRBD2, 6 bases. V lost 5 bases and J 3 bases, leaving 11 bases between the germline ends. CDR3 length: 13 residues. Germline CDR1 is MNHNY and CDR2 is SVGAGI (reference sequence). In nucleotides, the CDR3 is TGTGCCAGCAGTATGACTAGATTCTACGAGCAGTACTTC. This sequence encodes CASSMTRFYEQYF.

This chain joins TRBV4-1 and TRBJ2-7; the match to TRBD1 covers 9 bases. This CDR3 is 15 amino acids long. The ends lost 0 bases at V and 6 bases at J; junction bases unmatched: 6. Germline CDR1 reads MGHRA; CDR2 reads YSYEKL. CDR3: CASSQEGQGVIEQYF. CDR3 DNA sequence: TGCGCCAGCAGCCAAGAGGGACAGGGTGTGATCGAGCAGTACTTC.

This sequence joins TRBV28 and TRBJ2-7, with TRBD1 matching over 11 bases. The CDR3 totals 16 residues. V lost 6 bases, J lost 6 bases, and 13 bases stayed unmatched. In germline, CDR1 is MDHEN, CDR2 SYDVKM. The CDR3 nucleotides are TGTGCCAGCAGGGGGACAGGGGGTTTTCCTACCTCCGAGCAGTACTTC. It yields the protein CASRGTGGFPTSEQYF.

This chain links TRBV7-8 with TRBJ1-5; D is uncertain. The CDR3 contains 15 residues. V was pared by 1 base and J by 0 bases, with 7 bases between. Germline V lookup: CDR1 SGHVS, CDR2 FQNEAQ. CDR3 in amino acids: CASSLDSYSNQPQHF. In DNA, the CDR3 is TGTGCCAGCAGCTTAGATTCGTATAGCAATCAGCCCCAGCATTTT.

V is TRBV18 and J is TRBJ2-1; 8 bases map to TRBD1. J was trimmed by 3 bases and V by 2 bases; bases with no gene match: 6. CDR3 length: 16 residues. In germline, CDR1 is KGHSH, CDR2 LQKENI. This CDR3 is CASSPGGQVNYNEQFF. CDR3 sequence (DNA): TGTGCCAGCTCACCAGGGGGACAGGTTAACTACAATGAGCAGTTCTTC.

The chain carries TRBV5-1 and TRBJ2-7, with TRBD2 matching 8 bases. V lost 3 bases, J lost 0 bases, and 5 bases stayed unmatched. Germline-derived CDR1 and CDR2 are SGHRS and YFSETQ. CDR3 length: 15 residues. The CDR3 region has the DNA TGCGCCAGCAGCTGGGGCAGCGGGAGCTCCTACGAGCAGTACTTC. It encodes CASSWGSGSSYEQYF.

CDR3: CASSVALGLSYEQYF. The CDR3 nucleotides read TGTGCCAGCAGCGTAGCTCTGGGGCTCTCCTACGAGCAGTACTTC. V gene TRBV9 combines with J gene TRBJ2-7, with D perhaps matching TRBD1 (5 bases). The V gene's germline CDR1 is SGDLS and CDR2 YYNGEE. The V and J ends lost 0 bases and 0 bases respectively, with 10 bases between them. This CDR3 spans 15 amino acids.

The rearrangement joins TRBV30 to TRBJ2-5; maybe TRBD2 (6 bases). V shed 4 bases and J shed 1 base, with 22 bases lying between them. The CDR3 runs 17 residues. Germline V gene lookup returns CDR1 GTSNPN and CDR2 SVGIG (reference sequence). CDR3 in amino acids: CAWTLALLAGTQETQYF. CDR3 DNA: TGTGCCTGGACCCTTGCGTTGCTGGCGGGGACCCAAGAGACCCAGTACTTC.